Listed here are 8 T cell receptor beta chains from one sample, sequenced in a study of T cell responses to AZD1222 COVID-19 vaccine. Some clones are missing from TCRdb's copy, which holds only in-frame ones; the method was immunoSEQ multiplex PCR. The data show 100,000 to 150,000 clones, 80% to 95% seen once. The specimen was peripheral blood, collected 28 days after the second AZD1222 dose. Receptors were obtained from an adult who received the AZD1222 COVID-19 vaccine.

The chain carries TRBV24-1 and TRBJ1-5; 9 bases fit TRBD1. This CDR3 is 15 amino acids long. Germline loops: CDR1 KGHDR, CDR2 SFDVKD. V was clipped by 4 bases and J by 4 bases; unmatched bases: 4. CDR3 protein: CATSDPGQGNQPQHF. The DNA for the CDR3 is TGTGCCACCAGTGACCCTGGACAGGGGAATCAGCCCCAGCATTTT.

Points on this clone: Other nucleotide sequences in the sample specify the same CDR3. The CDR3 DNA sequence: TGCGCCAGCAGCTTGGCGACAGATACGCAGTATTTT. This encodes CASSLATDTQYF. J is TRBJ2-3 and V is TRBV5-1; D remains unclear. Germline CDR1 is SGHRS and CDR2 is YFSETQ. Trimming removed 0 bases at V and 3 bases at J, with 2 bases between. The CDR3 length is 12 residues.

V gene TRBV2 combines with J gene TRBJ2-3, with 11 bases aligning to TRBD2. The CDR3 extends over 16 amino acids. After removal of 6 bases from V and 0 bases from J, the junction contained 5 bases not matched to a gene. CDR1 and CDR2 from the germline V gene are SNHLY and FYNNEI. CDR3 DNA sequence: TGTGCCAGCAGGGCGGGACTAGCGGCTAGCACAGATACGCAGTATTTT. It encodes CASRAGLAASTDTQYF.

This clone was seen only once. The chain carries TRBV28 and TRBJ1-2, with 7 positions matching TRBD1. The CDR3 length is 15 residues. Trimming removed 7 bases from V and 7 bases from J; junction bases left unmatched: 15. Germline V gene sequence: CDR1 MDHEN, CDR2 SYDVKM. CDR3 nucleotides: TGTGCCAGCACCTTATTGGAGGGGGCAGTCCGTGGCTACACCTTC. This translates into CASTLLEGAVRGYTF.

The J gene is TRBJ2-2, the V gene TRBV6-5, with D uncertain. Germline assignment: CDR1 MNHEY and CDR2 SVGAGI. V lost 7 bases to trimming and J lost 1 base, with 4 bases between them. This CDR3 region has 12 residues. DNA of the CDR3: TGTGCCAGCAACGAGAACACCGGGGAGCTGTTTTTT. It is translated as CASNENTGELFF.

The rearrangement links TRBV5-1 to TRBJ1-1; 9 bases map to TRBD1. Germline V gives CDR1 SGHRS, CDR2 YFSETQ. After removal of 4 bases from V and 5 bases from J, the junction contained 9 bases not matched to a gene. The CDR3 runs 15 residues. Here the CDR3 reads CASSTLQGARTEAFF. DNA for the CDR3: TGCGCCAGCAGCACCCTACAGGGGGCGCGGACTGAAGCTTTCTTT.

V is TRBV15 and J is TRBJ1-2, with D perhaps matching TRBD1 (6 bases). Germline CDR1 and CDR2: LNHNV and YYDKDF (reference sequence). The CDR3 spans 13 residues. V was shortened by 1 base and J by 8 bases, with 11 bases between the two germline ends. CDR3 sequence (DNA): TGTGCCACCAGCAGAGTTCAGGGGAGCGGCTACACCTTC. Translating it yields CATSRVQGSGYTF.

The V call is TRBV29-1, the J call TRBJ1-2; D remains unclear. Germline loops: CDR1 SQVTM, CDR2 ANQGSEA. V was clipped by 0 bases and J by 4 bases, with 6 bases between them. The CDR3 spans 12 residues. DNA of the CDR3: TGCAGCGTTGAAGATCGCAGCTATGGCTACACCTTC. Protein sequence: CSVEDRSYGYTF.